These T cell receptor beta chains were read from a single sample in a study of spatial heterogeneity in lung cancer. TCRdb analysed the 5' RACE reads with MiXCR anew, one entry per CDR3 protein. The table shows approximately 12,000 distinct CDR3 sequences, with around 10% occurring only once. The source material was PBMCs, sampled at follow-up. The receptors come from a female donor with early-stage non-small cell lung cancer. The CDR3 runs from the conserved cysteine through the conserved F or W. Each record gives: clone size, V gene, J gene, D gene, CDR3 DNA, CDR3 protein. D genes are given only for firm matches. The listing skips clone size in some rows; elsewhere it reads once, few, many or a size class.

>many|TRBV29-1|TRBJ2-2|.
TGCAGCGCGGACAGATCGAACACCGGGGAGCTGTTTTTT
CSADRSNTGELFF
>many|TRBV29-1|TRBJ1-2|.
TGCAGCGTTGCAGGGGACGGCTACACCTTC
CSVAGDGYTF
>medium-sized|TRBV29-1|TRBJ2-7|.
TGCAGCGTTGAAACAGGGACCCTCTACGAGCAGTACTTC
CSVETGTLYEQYF
>many|TRBV18|TRBJ2-3|.
TGTGCCAGCTCAGGATCATGGGACGGTCCTTGGAGGAGGACAGATACGCAGTATTTT
CASSGSWDGPWRRTDTQYF
>many|TRBV4-2|TRBJ1-2|.
TGTGCCAGCAGCCGAGAAGGCGGCGGCTACACCTTC
CASSREGGGYTF
>many|TRBV12-3/TRBV12-4|TRBJ2-7|TRBD2
TGTGCCAGCAGTGGGACTAGCGGCTACGAGCAGTACTTC
CASSGTSGYEQYF
>many|TRBV11-1|TRBJ2-1|TRBD2
TGTGCCAGCAGCCCGAGGACTAGCGGCAATGAGCAGTTCTTC
CASSPRTSGNEQFF
>few|TRBV6-2/TRBV6-3|TRBJ2-1|TRBD2
TGTGCCAGCAGTTACCCAACTACTAGCGGGTCCTACAATGAGCAGTTCTTC
CASSYPTTSGSYNEQFF
>many|TRBV20-1|TRBJ2-7|.
TGCAGTGCTAGGGTCGGGAGTTACGGCCGTTCCTACGAGCAGTACTTC
CSARVGSYGRSYEQYF
>few|TRBV4-1|TRBJ1-6|.
TGCGCCAGCAGCCAAGAATCAGGGCTAGGTTCACCCCTCCACTTT
CASSQESGLGSPLHF
>many|TRBV12-3/TRBV12-4|TRBJ2-7|TRBD2
TGTGCCAGCAGCTGGACTAGCGGGAGTTACGAGCAGTACTTC
CASSWTSGSYEQYF
>many|TRBV7-6|TRBJ2-1|TRBD2
TGTGCCAGCAGCCTCCAGGCTAGCGGCTACAATGAGCAGTTCTTC
CASSLQASGYNEQFF
>many|TRBV6-4|TRBJ2-6|.
TGTGCCAGCAGGAGTGATTCTGGGGCCAACGTCCTGACTTTC
CASRSDSGANVLTF
>few|TRBV11-2|TRBJ2-2|.
TGTGCCAGCAGCTTAACTACGGGCCCCGGGGAGCTGTTTTTT
CASSLTTGPGELFF
>many|TRBV28|TRBJ2-3|.
TGTGCCAGCAGTCTAACCATGTACCAGGGGTCGGACACAGATACGCAGTATTTT
CASSLTMYQGSDTDTQYF
>many|TRBV18|TRBJ2-7|TRBD1
TGTGCCAGCTCCCCGCGACAGGGCCAAGCTGGCGAGCAGTACTTC
CASSPRQGQAGEQYF
>many|TRBV18|TRBJ1-1|.
TGTGCCAGCTCACCTTGGGACGGCTCTGAAGCTTTCTTT
CASSPWDGSEAFF
>.|TRBV29-1|TRBJ2-2|TRBD1
TGCAGCGTAGACAGGGGATACACCGGGGAGCTGTTTTTT
CSVDRGYTGELFF
>many|TRBV7-6|TRBJ2-5|.
TGTGCCAGCAGCTTAAGCCCCAAGAGTGCGTTCGAGACCCAGTACTTC
CASSLSPKSAFETQYF
>few|TRBV6-6|TRBJ2-2|.
TGTGCCAGCAGTTACGCTCCTGCTGGGGCCGGGGAGCTGTTTTTT
CASSYAPAGAGELFF
>many|TRBV18|TRBJ2-3|.
TGTGCCAGCTCAGACCCGGACGATGATACGCAGTATTTT
CASSDPDDDTQYF
>.|TRBV4-2|TRBJ2-3|.
TGTGCCAGCAGCCAAGATGGGACACTCAGCACAGATACGCAGTATTTT
CASSQDGTLSTDTQYF
>many|TRBV7-6|TRBJ1-6|.
TGTGCCAGCAGCTTAGAAGGTCTCAATTCACCCCTCCACTTT
CASSLEGLNSPLHF
>many|TRBV20-1|TRBJ2-5|.
TGCAGTGCTAGAGATCGGTCTGGGATGAACCAAGAGACCCAGTACTTC
CSARDRSGMNQETQYF
>.|TRBV3-1|TRBJ2-1|TRBD1
TGTGCCAGCAGCCCCGACCATGACAGGGCGAATGAGCAGTTCTTC
CASSPDHDRANEQFF
>many|TRBV7-9|TRBJ2-5|.
TGTGCCAGCTCGACCCGACAGGAAGAGACCCAGTACTTC
CASSTRQEETQYF